This T cell receptor (beta chain) was obtained from a study of blood T cells in healthy people across ages. General study findings and limits: Naive and antigen-experienced cells were not separated, limiting conclusive comparison. The diversity estimates, figures obtained from one million T cells, were considered underestimates.

Total RNA, at least 5 micrograms per sample, came from PBMCs. A remark on this clonotype: The target antigen is unknown.

A second PCR, run for about 6 to 11 cycles, used a sample-barcoded 5' primer plus a J-beta primer mix. Every cDNA molecule carried a tag from a template-switch adaptor bearing 12 random nucleotides. From the 5' RACE reads, TCRdb called clonotypes with MiXCR, one entry per CDR3 protein. Among some 1.5 million distinct CDR3 sequences listed, 35% to 45% were seen once. The CDR3 contains 19 residues. V lost 4 bases, J lost 6 bases, and 31 bases lay in between. Per germline, CDR1 SGHRS and CDR2 YFSETQ. The sequence derives from a young woman in good health. The genes are TRBV5-1 and TRBJ1-2; unclear D gene. The sample consisted of blood. CDR3 coding DNA: TGCGCCAGCAGCAGCGGACGTTCGTTAATGGGGTTTAATACGAATGGCTACACCTTC. Translated: CASSSGRSLMGFNTNGYTF.